The 3 T cell receptor beta chains below were found in one sample sequenced in a study of Ad26.COV2.S vaccination and SARS-CoV-2 variants. Specified treatment: over 15 received Ad26.COV2.S at low or high dose, single or two shots; about 5 received placebo; per-sample allocation not given. Specimens were obtained on day 63 following the first vaccine or placebo injection. The assay was immunoSEQ multiplex PCR, and TCRdb's table has in-frame clones only and misses some. Of some 500,000 clones listed, 75% to 90% were seen once; the top ten hold over 2%. Source: peripheral blood, taken in a trial of Ad26.COV2.S vaccine versus placebo. The receptors shown here come from a person aged 18-60 years who received the Ad26.COV2.S COVID-19 vaccine or a placebo.

The chain combines TRBV2 with TRBJ1-1; D ambiguous. Trimming cost V 3 bases and J 5 bases, with 13 bases left between them. Germline V gene sequence: CDR1 SNHLY, CDR2 FYNNEI. The CDR3 spans 14 residues. CDR3 amino acids: CASSEVVPYTEAFF. The CDR3, as DNA: TGTGCCAGCAGTGAGGTTGTTCCGTATACTGAAGCTTTCTTT.

This clone was seen only a few times. V usage is TRBV5-1 and J usage is TRBJ2-7; no clear D. Germline V gives CDR1 SGHRS, CDR2 YFSETQ. The CDR3 covers 15 residues. V was clipped by 6 bases and J by 3 bases, with 19 bases between them. CDR3 sequence reads: CASIRNCPVHYEQYV. In nucleotides, the CDR3 is TGCGCCAGCATTAGGAACTGTCCCGTACACTACGAGCAGTACGTC.

This clone was seen once. V usage is TRBV7-2 and J usage is TRBJ1-1; 7 nucleotides agree with TRBD1. V shed 3 bases and J 0 bases; nucleotides not matched to a gene: 10. This CDR3 is built from 17 residues. Germline V lookup: CDR1 SGHTA, CDR2 FQGNSA. The CDR3 bases are TGTGCCAGCAGCTTGCGAGGGCGGAGGGGGCTGAACACTGAAGCTTTCTTT. The encoded protein is CASSLRGRRGLNTEAFF. Full variable domain (outside the CDR3, taken from reference TRBV7-2 and TRBJ1-1): GAGVSQSPSNKVTEKGKDVELRCDPISGHTALYWYRQSLGQGLEFLIYFQGNSAPDKSGLPSDRFSAERTGGSVSTLTIQRTQQEDSAVYLCASSLRGRRGLNTEAFFGQGTRLTVV.